This TCR beta chain was retrieved from a study of blood T cell repertoires in COVID-19 (dated by TCRdb to the early 2020s). Study-wide context: Collaborator samples came from the United States, Italy and Spain and covered acute and convalescent phases of COVID-19. The prospective study material was composed of cDNA or gDNA derived from T cells, B-cell-depleted T cells, or PBMCs. Subjects who had been exposed to COVID-19, were actively infected with it, or had recovered from it provided the deeply sampled blood TCRbeta repertoires that made up the dataset. The repertoires were released in a freely available public database intended as a resource for research on the immune response to SARS-CoV-2. Samples came from the ongoing ImmuneRACE study (first 160 participants) plus 1,254 subjects from 6 global collaborators. The sample metadata nearly always contained a de-identified subject ID, COVID-19 status, age in years and sex. HLA class I and class II types, where available, came from metadata supplied by the sample provider rather than from assay-based typing. Study-wide findings and limitations: The quantity of clinical and demographic metadata differed by source and by participant and was supplied without curation.

The immunoSEQ Assay, a bias-controlled multiplex PCR, was used to amplify TCRbeta CDR3 regions from genomic DNA. The original pipeline was this. Nucleated cell counts per sample were estimated from amplification of reference gene primers within the assay. To quantify the absolute abundance of each unique TCRbeta CDR3 rearrangement, sequence reads were collapsed and filtered. For each sample, productive Simpson clonality was calculated by taking the square root of Simpson's diversity index across productive rearrangements. TCRdb's version of the immuneACCESS table is confined to in-frame rearrangements and falls short of the full clone set. An unresolved V gene accounts for under half of the shortfall where checked; the remainder is of unknown origin. D and trimming come from the DNA, and the V and J calls and clone size come from that table. Present in this sample are around 300,000 clones, about nine tenths of which were seen just once. Together, the top ten hold around 2.9% of the sample.

In the germline V gene, CDR1 corresponds to MDHEN and CDR2 to SYDVKM. Including the terminal cysteine and phenylalanine, the CDR3 comprises 15 residues. Only the CDR3 DNA stays, 45 bases, in frame from base 1. The V end gives up 6 bases and the J end 2 bases, leaving 5 bases in the junction not matched to a gene. Participants in the prospective study were aged roughly 18 to 89 years, lived in about two dozen United States geographic areas, and enrolled through a virtual design. To assign participants to cohorts, the prospective study relied on clinical history that participants themselves reported in a screening survey and a study questionnaire. ImmuneRACE Cohort 3 recovered participants were defined by two consecutive negative NP/OP PCR tests, healthcare professional clearance, or symptom resolution. Each participant in the prospective study had whole blood, serum and a nasopharyngeal or oropharyngeal swab collected by mobile phlebotomists. Participants in the prospective study had the option to provide additional blood draws and questionnaires over a 2-month period. Prospective study blood samples were shipped either frozen or at room temperature before DNA extraction.

Note on this clone: Its binding antigen is unknown. Base quality data are lacking; no much larger clone is found one base away.

The TCR originated in a woman aged 45-59 years who had recovered from COVID-19. The rearranged segments are TRBV28 and TRBJ1-5; 9 bases in the middle match TRBD1. Material: PBMCs or T cells enriched from blood (not recorded which). This receptor carries the CDR3 CASSPDRGGNQPQHF. The nucleotide sequence reads as follows: TGTGCCAGCAGCCCGGACAGGGGAGGCAATCAGCCCCAGCATTTT. Outside the CDR3, residues come from the reference TRBV28 and TRBJ1-5 proteins, so the full variable domain is: DVKVTQSSRYLVKRTGEKVFLECVQDMDHENMFWYRQDPGLGLRLIYFSYDVKMKEKGDIPEGYSVSREKKERFSLILESASTNQTSMYLCASSPDRGGNQPQHFGDGTRLSIL.